The sequence of this TCR beta chain was determined in a study of shared clonotypes between healthy human individuals. Every donor was a Caucasian adult from Nashville, Tennessee. Running of the assay took place at deep level. The repertoire was sequenced with immunoSEQ multiplex PCR; TCRdb's copy has only in-frame clones and lacks some. The sample records over a million clones, under 80% being singletons. Germline V lookup: CDR1 SGHAT, CDR2 FQNNGV. Germline trimming cut 1 base from V and 2 bases from J; bases unmatched to any gene: 10. The CDR3 contains 18 residues. A single count supports this clone. This chain links TRBV11-2 with TRBJ1-4, with 7 bases fitting TRBD1. This receptor was taken from a man aged 18-30 years in good health. The sequenced sample was memory CD4+ T cells sorted from blood. Regarding subset: CD45RA-negative fraction. CDR3 nucleotides: TGTGCCAGCAGCTTAGGACGGGGAAGGGGGCCGACTAATGAAAAACTGTTTTTT. Its translation: CASSLGRGRGPTNEKLFF.